The 14 T cell receptor beta chains below come from one sample, sequenced in a study of T cell clonality in common variable immunodeficiency. Repertoires were generated with immunoSEQ multiplex PCR, while TCRdb's copy carries only in-frame clones and drops some. This sample has over 45,000 clones, each found more than once. Input material: peripheral blood mononuclear cells. These receptors were collected from a person aged 18 to 75 in good health.

This clone was counted at least ten times. The CDR3 DNA, read in part, is TGCGCCAGCAGTCAATGGCTAGGCTTCAATCAGCCC. Its protein is CASSQWLGFNQP. In full, the CDR3 reads CASSQWLGFNQPQHF. V gene TRBV23-1 combines with J gene TRBJ1-5; D not certain. The read terminates 3 residues before the CDR3 end, so the remaining end is supplied by the germline J gene. TRBV23-1 is annotated as an ORF whose role is uncertain. V lost 1 base and J 3 bases, leaving 10 bases between the germline ends. CDR3 length: 15 amino acids.

Concerning this clone itself: Mismatch with germline at one junction end may stem from a read error. The read gets to within 3 residues of the CDR3 end, and the germline J gene fills in the rest. The rearrangement uses TRBV18 and TRBJ1-5; maybe TRBD1 (6 bases). The CDR3 extends over 16 amino acids. Germline-derived CDR1 and CDR2 are KGHSH and LQKENI. The CDR3 sequence: CASSAPTDRNDQPQHF. The CDR3 DNA, read in part, is TGTGCCAGCTCAGCACCTACCGACAGGAATGATCAGCCC.

As for this clone: Read coverage stops 3 residues before the CDR3 terminus; the germline J gene supplies the remainder. This rearrangement joins TRBV27 to TRBJ2-7, with D possibly matching TRBD2 (5 bases). Germline V CDR1 and CDR2: MNHEY, SMNVEV (reference sequence). The CDR3 has 13 residues. Deletions cut 2 bases from V and 5 bases from J, with 10 bases between. CDR3 bases read: TGTGCCAGCAGTTTAAGAGGGCGTGACGAG. Translated, it gives CASSLRGRDE. The complete CDR3 reads CASSLRGRDEQYF.

This clone was recorded many times. Sequencing ends 3 residues short of the CDR3 end; the germline J gene provides the rest. The J gene is TRBJ2-7, the V gene TRBV7-2; a possible D gene is TRBD1 (6 bases). The V end lost 3 bases, the J end lost 2 bases, and 14 bases lay between the germline ends. Germline CDR1 reads SGHTA; CDR2 reads FQGNSA. The CDR3 is made up of 15 amino acids. The DNA read from the CDR3 is TGTGCCAGCAGCTTGACCGGGACATTTACCTACGAG. Translated: CASSLTGTFTYE. The whole CDR3 protein is CASSLTGTFTYEQYF.

Details on this clone: From the germline J gene comes the end of the CDR3, since the read stops 3 residues before it. J is TRBJ2-2 and V is TRBV7-2; TRBD1 aligns across 10 bases. CDR1 is SGHTA, CDR2 FQGNSA, per germline. CDR3 length: 15 amino acids. The CDR3 DNA, read in part, is TGTGCCAGCAGCCCGGGACAGGGGACAACTTCACCG. Amino acid sequence: CASSPGQGTTSP. The CDR3 as a whole reads CASSPGQGTTSPLFF.

This clone occurred many times. The read falls 3 residues short of the CDR3 end, and the missing part is taken from the germline J gene. This chain joins TRBV20-1 and TRBJ2-2; a weak D match, TRBD1 (6 bases). V was pared by 4 bases and J by 6 bases, with 15 bases between. The CDR3 extends over 14 amino acids. From germline, CDR1 is DFQATT and CDR2 SNEGSKA (reference sequence). The CDR3 bases that were read are TGCAGTGCTATGGGGCAGGGGCTAGCCGGGGAG. Its translation: CSAMGQGLAGE. The whole CDR3 protein is CSAMGQGLAGELFF.

The table lists this clone with many counts. The read is 3 residues too short to cover the CDR3 end, so that end is filled in from the germline J gene. The genes are TRBV5-6 and TRBJ2-2; 8 bases line up with TRBD1. From germline, CDR1 is SGHDT and CDR2 YYEEEE. V trimming: 4 bases; J trimming: 4 bases; junction bases outside the gene matches: 6. There are 15 residues in the CDR3. Here the CDR3 reads CASSPDRGLTGELFF. The sequenced CDR3 bases are TGTGCCAGCAGCCCTGACAGGGGCCTCACCGGGGAG. Based on the CDR3 plus reference TRBV5-6 and TRBJ2-2, the full variable domain is DAGVTQSPTHLIKTRGQQVTLRCSPKSGHDTVSWYQQALGQGPQFIFQYYEEEERQRGNFPDRFSGHQFPNYSSELNVNALLLGDSALYLCASSPDRGLTGELFFGEGSRLTVL.

This clone was found many times. The read stops 3 residues short of the end of the CDR3; the missing end is completed from the germline J gene. The chain combines TRBV20-1 with TRBJ2-5, with TRBD2 matching over 15 bases. This CDR3 region has 14 residues. Germline V gene lookup returns CDR1 DFQATT and CDR2 SNEGSKA (reference sequence). The covered CDR3 bases are TGCACCGGGACTAGCGGGGGGTACCAAGAGACC. It translates to CTGTSGGYQET. The full CDR3 protein reads CTGTSGGYQETQYF.

This clone was seen ten or more times. The CDR3 end falls 3 residues outside the read, so it is completed with the germline J gene. V and J are TRBV20-1 and TRBJ1-1; TRBD1 is a possible D gene (5 bases). Germline V gene data show CDR1 as DFQATT and CDR2 as SNEGSKA (reference sequence). The CDR3 sequence is 17 residues long. V was cut by 1 base and J by 5 bases, with 23 bases left in between. CDR3 residues: CSARGGYGDAGPTEAFF. The CDR3 bases that were read are TGCAGTGCTAGAGGAGGGTACGGGGATGCGGGGCCTACTGAA.

Many counts were recorded for this clone. The DNA ends 3 residues before the CDR3 does, and the rest of the CDR3 is filled in from the germline J gene. The rearrangement uses TRBV14 and TRBJ2-1; TRBD2 matches 15 bases. Losses at the gene ends were 1 base for V and 6 bases for J; bases not matched to a gene: 7. Germline CDR1 and CDR2: SGHDN and FVKESK. The length of the CDR3 is 18 residues. This chain's CDR3 is CASSQVGGLAGGSNEQFF. Partial CDR3 DNA: TGTGCCAGCAGCCAAGTAGGGGGACTAGCGGGGGGTTCCAATGAG.

This clone was counted many times. Sequencing ends 3 residues short of the CDR3 end; the germline J gene provides the rest. This sequence joins TRBV5-1 and TRBJ1-4, with 11 bases aligning to TRBD1. In germline, CDR1 is SGHRS, CDR2 YFSETQ. The CDR3 has 16 amino acids. CDR3 DNA, as far as it was read: TGCGCCAGCAGCCCGCGGACAGGGGGCGATAATTCACCA. It specifies CASSPRTGGDNSP. The whole CDR3 sequence reads CASSPRTGGDNSPLFF.

This clone was found many times. CDR3 sequence reads: CSAISPSGIKHNEQFF. The DNA read from the CDR3 is TGCAGTGCTATTAGCCCTAGCGGGATAAAACACAATGAG. The chain couples TRBV20-1 to TRBJ2-1, with 9 positions matching TRBD2. The DNA ends 3 residues before the CDR3 does, and the rest of the CDR3 is filled in from the germline J gene. The ends lost 4 bases at V and 5 bases at J; junction bases unmatched: 12. Germline V lookup: CDR1 DFQATT, CDR2 SNEGSKA (reference sequence). The CDR3 totals 16 residues.

This clone showed up just a few times. With the read ending 3 residues before the CDR3 end, the germline J gene is used to fill in that end. The gene calls are TRBV7-6 and TRBJ1-1; unclear D gene. The CDR3 totals 14 residues. Trimming removed 1 base from V and 0 bases from J, with 6 bases in between. Germline V gene data show CDR1 as SGHVS and CDR2 as FNYEAQ. The covered CDR3 bases are TGTGCCAGCAGCTTAGGGGCTATGAACACTGAA. Its translation: CASSLGAMNTE. The complete CDR3 protein is CASSLGAMNTEAFF.

This clone was observed at least ten times. The read comes to an end 3 residues before the CDR3 does, leaving the germline J gene to fill in the end. This chain links TRBV5-6 with TRBJ1-2; 7 nucleotides agree with TRBD1. After removal of 2 bases from V and 0 bases from J, the junction contained 1 base not matched to a gene. Germline V gene data show CDR1 as SGHDT and CDR2 as YYEEEE. The CDR3 is 14 amino acids. CDR3: CASSFGTANYGYTF. The covered CDR3 bases are TGTGCCAGCAGCTTCGGGACAGCTAACTATGGC.